This T cell receptor beta chain was obtained from a study of blood T cells in healthy people across ages (dated by TCRdb to about 2015). Notes on the research overall: In model experiments, template switching captured about one uniquely barcoded TCR beta cDNA molecule for every two T cells. The donors were divided into four age groups: young (average around 15 years), middle-aged (under 40), aged (about 56) and long-lived (approximately 74). The study analyzed two additional independent replicas of 1 million unique cDNA reads from the same blood draw for two donors, one aged 18 to 30 and one aged 80 or older. The study measured age-related changes in TCR beta repertoire diversity using deep sequencing normalized with unique cDNA molecular identifiers. To avoid experimental bias, donors of different ages were randomly spread across the sequencing lanes. Beyond this particular receptor, the publication reports: As age increased, observed TCR beta diversity per million T cells dropped in a roughly linear way, and a significant reduction was already evident by age about 40. Because donor CMV infection status was unknown, age-related changes in expanded clonotypes were potentially confounded. Estimates of total diversity based on one million sequenced T cells were regarded as lower bounds and as underestimates. A strong correlation was found between observed TCR beta diversity and the percentage of naive T cells measured by flow cytometry. Bulk unsorted PBMC profiling prevented conclusive comparison of naive and antigen-experienced compartments. Compared with the aged group, the long-lived group had more naive CD4+ T cells, fewer expanded clones and increased TCR diversity, suggesting age selection.

Library construction relied on 5' RACE. Data came from an Illumina HiSeq 2500. The second PCR ran for roughly 7 to 12 cycles and used a J-beta primer mix along with a sample-barcoded 5' primer. A template-switch 5' adaptor carrying 12 random nucleotides introduced a unique molecular identifier onto each TCR beta cDNA molecule. Each sample yielded at least 2.5 million CDR3-containing paired-end reads. All of the RNA was converted into first-strand cDNA using the Mint cDNA synthesis kit, with a TRBC-specific oligonucleotide serving as the primer. After uracil-DNA glycosylase treatment, a first 18-cycle PCR used universal primers M1SS and BC2_uni_R on all cDNA. The study's processing was this. Each sample was normalized by randomly selecting 1 million high-quality reads, each carrying a distinct molecular identifier. Reads with shared molecular identifiers were discarded instead of being binned into consensus sequences. CDR3 identification, clonotype clustering and error correction used MiTCR with a Q25 quality threshold and the strictest error-elimination algorithm. Lower-bound total TCR beta diversity was estimated with a nonparametric unseen species model using Euler transformation. TCRdb passed the public sequencing reads through fastp at Q25 and MiXCR, retaining productive beta sequences. CDR3 protein duplicates are merged, each entry listing the most common genes and DNA. These V and J calls originate from TCRdb's pipeline instead of the authors' own analysis. In all, the sample holds under 1 million distinct CDR3 sequences, and approximately 48% of those were seen once. The ten top clones hold about a fifth of the sample.

Of note for this clonotype: Its antigen target is currently unknown. No base-level quality is on record; no much larger clone is a single base apart.

Relative to germline, V is missing 2 bases and J is missing 5 bases, with 4 bases of the junction outside any gene match. The CDR3 numbers 16 residues from cysteine through phenylalanine. Only CDR3 DNA remains: 48 bases, in frame from the first base. For CDR1 and CDR2, the germline V gene lists SGHTA and FQGNSA. The donors were under 40 Caucasian individuals from Russia, aged roughly 6 to 90 years, who were systemically healthy. Roughly 10 milliliters of peripheral blood were drawn from each donor into EDTA-treated Vacutainer tubes. Ficoll-Paque density-gradient centrifugation was used to isolate PBMCs, with at least 6.5 million per sample. Trizol reagent was used to extract total RNA from PBMCs, with at least 5.5 micrograms per sample. Naive CD45RAhigh/CD27high T cell percentages were measured by flow cytometry on a PBMC aliquot from every donor.

In this chain, TRBV7-2 is recombined with TRBJ1-4, and 11 junctional nucleotides match TRBD1. What was sequenced was blood. This TCR came from a man between 60 and 75 years old in good health. The CDR3 here reads CASSLMGTGGNEKLFF. The nucleotide sequence reads TGTGCCAGCAGCTTAATGGGGACAGGGGGAAATGAAAAACTGTTTTTT.